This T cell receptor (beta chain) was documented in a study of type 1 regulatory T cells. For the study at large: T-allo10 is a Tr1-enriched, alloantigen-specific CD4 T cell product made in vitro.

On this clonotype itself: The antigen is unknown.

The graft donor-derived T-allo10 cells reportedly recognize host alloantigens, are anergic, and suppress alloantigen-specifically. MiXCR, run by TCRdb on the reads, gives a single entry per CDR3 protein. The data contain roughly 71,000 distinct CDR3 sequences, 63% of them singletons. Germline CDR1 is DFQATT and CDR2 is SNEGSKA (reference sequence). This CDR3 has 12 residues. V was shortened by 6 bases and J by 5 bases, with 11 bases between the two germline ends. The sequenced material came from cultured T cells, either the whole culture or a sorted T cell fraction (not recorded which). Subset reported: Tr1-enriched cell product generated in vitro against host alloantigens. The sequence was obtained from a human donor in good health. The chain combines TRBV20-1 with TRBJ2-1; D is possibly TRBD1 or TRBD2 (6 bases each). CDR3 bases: TGCAGTGCAGGGGGGCGCCACAATGAGCAGTTCTTC. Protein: CSAGGRHNEQFF.